The T cell receptor (beta chain) under discussion was sequenced for a study of cytomegalovirus exposure and HLA in healthy donors. Across the study: The 100 to 150 validation repertoires matched the 500 to 750 first-cohort repertoires in platform, a later analysis reported. Study findings and constraints: Within the 120 validation repertoires, first-cohort TCR clusters tended to co-occur, according to a later analysis.

A note on this clone: No antigen is known for it.

Profiled with immunoSEQ multiplex PCR; TCRdb holds only in-frame clones, not every one. The data contain about 220,000 clones, roughly 84% of them singletons. The sample was PBMCs. This TCR derives from a woman between 25 and 40 years old in good health and CMV-seropositive.

The CDR3 sequence is CASSSWDGSYEQYF. DNA of the CDR3: TGCGCCAGCAGCTCATGGGACGGCTCCTACGAGCAGTACTTC. The rearrangement links TRBV5-1 to TRBJ2-7; D possibly matches TRBD1 or TRBD2 (5 bases each). The V gene lost 3 bases and the J gene lost 0 bases, with 10 bases spanning the gap. CDR1 is SGHRS and CDR2 is YFSETQ in the germline V gene. CDR3 length: 14 amino acids. The full variable domain, its missing parts supplied by reference TRBV5-1 and TRBJ2-7, is KAGVTQTPRYLIKTRGQQVTLSCSPISGHRSVSWYQQTPGQGLQFLFEYFSETQRNKGNFPGRFSGRQFSNSRSEMNVSTLELGDSALYLCASSSWDGSYEQYFGPGTRLTVT.